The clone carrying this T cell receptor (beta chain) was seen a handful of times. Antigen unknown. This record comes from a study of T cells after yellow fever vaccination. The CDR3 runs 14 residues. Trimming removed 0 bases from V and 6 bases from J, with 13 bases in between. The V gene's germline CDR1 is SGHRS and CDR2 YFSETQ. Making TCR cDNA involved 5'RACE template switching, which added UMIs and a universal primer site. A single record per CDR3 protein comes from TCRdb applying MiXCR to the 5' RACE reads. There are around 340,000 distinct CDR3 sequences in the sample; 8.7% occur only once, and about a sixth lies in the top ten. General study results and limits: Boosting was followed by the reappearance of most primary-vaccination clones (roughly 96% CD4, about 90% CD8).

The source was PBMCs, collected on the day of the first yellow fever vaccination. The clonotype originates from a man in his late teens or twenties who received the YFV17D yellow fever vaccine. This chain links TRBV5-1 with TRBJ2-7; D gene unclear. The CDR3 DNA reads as TGCGCCAGCAGCTTGGACTCCTCGGCGTTCGAGCAGTACGTC. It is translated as CASSLDSSAFEQYV.